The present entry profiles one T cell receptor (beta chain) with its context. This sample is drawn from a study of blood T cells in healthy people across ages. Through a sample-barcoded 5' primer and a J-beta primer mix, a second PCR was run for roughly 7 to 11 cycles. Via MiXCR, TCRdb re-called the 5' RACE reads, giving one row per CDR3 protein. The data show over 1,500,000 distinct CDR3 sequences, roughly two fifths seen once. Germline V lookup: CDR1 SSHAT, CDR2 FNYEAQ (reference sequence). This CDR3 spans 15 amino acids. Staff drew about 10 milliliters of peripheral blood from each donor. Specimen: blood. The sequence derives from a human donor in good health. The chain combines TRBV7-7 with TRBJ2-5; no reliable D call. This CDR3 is CASSFSRVRQETQYF. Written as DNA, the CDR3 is TGTGCTAGTAGCTTTAGCCGAGTCCGTCAAGAGACCCAGTACTTC.